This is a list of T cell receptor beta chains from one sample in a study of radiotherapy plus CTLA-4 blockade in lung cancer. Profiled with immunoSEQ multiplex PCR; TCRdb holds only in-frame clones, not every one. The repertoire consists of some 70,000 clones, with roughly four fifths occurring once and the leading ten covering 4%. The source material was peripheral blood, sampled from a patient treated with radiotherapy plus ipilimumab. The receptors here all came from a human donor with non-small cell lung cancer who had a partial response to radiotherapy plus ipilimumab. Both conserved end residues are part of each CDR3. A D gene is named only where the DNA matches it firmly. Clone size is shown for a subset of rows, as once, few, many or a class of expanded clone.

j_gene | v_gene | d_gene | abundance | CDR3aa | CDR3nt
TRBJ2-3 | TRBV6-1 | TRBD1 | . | CASSAPGQSSTDTQYF | TGTGCCAGCAGTGCACCGGGACAGTCTAGCACAGATACGCAGTATTTT
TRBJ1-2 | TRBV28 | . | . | CASRRIGQPTYYGYTF | TGTGCCAGCAGGCGAATCGGACAGCCCACATATTATGGCTACACCTTC
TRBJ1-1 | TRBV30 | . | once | CAWVYGVDTEAFF | TGTGCCTGGGTTTACGGGGTGGACACTGAAGCTTTCTTT
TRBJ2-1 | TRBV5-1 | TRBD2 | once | CASSFGTSGKSYNEQFF | TGCGCCAGCAGCTTTGGGACTAGCGGGAAATCCTACAATGAGCAGTTCTTC
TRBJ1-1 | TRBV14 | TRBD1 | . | CASSLQGWSTEAFF | TGTGCCAGCAGCTTACAGGGGTGGAGCACTGAAGCTTTCTTT
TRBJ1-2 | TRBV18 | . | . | CASSPSVRDYGYTF | TGTGCCAGCTCACCAAGCGTCAGGGACTATGGCTACACCTTC
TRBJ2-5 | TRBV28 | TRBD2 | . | CASSLVAGGQETQYF | TGTGCCAGCAGTTTGGTCGCGGGGGGACAAGAGACCCAGTACTTC
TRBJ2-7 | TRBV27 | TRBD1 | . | CASRLTGGGLSYEQYF | TGTGCCAGCAGATTGACAGGGGGCGGACTTTCTTACGAGCAGTACTTC
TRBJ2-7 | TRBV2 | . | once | CASGQQVNYEQYF | TGTGCCAGCGGGCAGCAGGTTAACTACGAGCAGTACTTC
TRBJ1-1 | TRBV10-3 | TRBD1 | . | CAIKGQDNTEAFF | TGTGCCATCAAGGGACAGGACAACACTGAAGCTTTCTTT
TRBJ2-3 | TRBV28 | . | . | CASSSPAEAGTDTQYF | TGTGCCAGCAGTTCCCCGGCCGAGGCCGGCACAGATACGCAGTATTTT
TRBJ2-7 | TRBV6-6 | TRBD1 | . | CASRGGQGNSYEQYF | TGTGCCAGCAGGGGGGGACAGGGAAACTCCTACGAGCAGTACTTC
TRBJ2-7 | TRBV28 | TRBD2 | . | CASSRSGGSSYEQYF | TGTGCCAGCAGCCGTAGCGGGGGGAGCTCCTACGAGCAGTACTTC
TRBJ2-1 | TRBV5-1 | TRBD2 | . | CASSVGTSGYNEQFF | TGCGCCAGCAGCGTCGGGACTAGCGGCTACAATGAGCAGTTCTTC
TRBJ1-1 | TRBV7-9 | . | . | CASRGFNTEAFF | TGTGCCAGCCGAGGATTTAACACTGAAGCTTTCTTT
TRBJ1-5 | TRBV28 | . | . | CASTQGWSNQPQHF | TGTGCCAGCACCCAGGGTTGGAGCAATCAGCCCCAGCATTTT
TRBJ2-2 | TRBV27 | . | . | CASRYRVFAGELFF | TGTGCCAGCAGGTACAGGGTTTTCGCCGGGGAGCTGTTTTTT
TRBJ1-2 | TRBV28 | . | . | CASSFSRYGYTF | TGTGCCAGCAGTTTTTCTCGCTATGGCTACACCTTC
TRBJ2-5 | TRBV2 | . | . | CASRQGAQQETQYF | TGTGCCAGCAGGCAGGGCGCCCAACAAGAGACCCAGTACTTC
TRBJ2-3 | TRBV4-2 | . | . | CASSQGLSTDTQYF | TGTGCCAGCAGCCAAGGACTAAGCACAGATACGCAGTATTTT
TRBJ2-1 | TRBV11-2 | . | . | CASSLGAGLEQFF | TGTGCCAGCAGCTTAGGAGCAGGTCTCGAGCAGTTCTTC
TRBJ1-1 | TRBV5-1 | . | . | CASRKGAAIVNEAFF | TGCGCCAGCCGAAAAGGGGCAGCAATTGTTAATGAAGCTTTCTTT
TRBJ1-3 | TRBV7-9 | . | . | CASSSQGGGGNTIYF | TGTGCCAGCAGCTCGCAGGGAGGTGGCGGAAACACCATATATTTT